A selection of T cell receptor beta chains follows, all from one sample in a study of cytomegalovirus exposure and HLA in healthy donors. Profiled with immunoSEQ multiplex PCR; TCRdb holds only in-frame clones, not every one. The sample holds tens of thousands of clones. Sequences were obtained from PBMCs. Every receptor here comes from a woman aged 25 to 39 in good health and CMV-seronegative. Each CDR3 is given with its conserved first and last residue. A D gene is named only where the DNA matches it firmly.

CDR3nt: TGTGCCAGCAGCTCGGGACAGGGGACGAATGAGCAGTTCTTC; CDR3aa: CASSSGQGTNEQFF; d_gene: TRBD1; j_gene: TRBJ2-1; v_gene: TRBV7-7
CDR3nt: TGTGCCAGCAGTTTTGGACAGGGAAGCACTGAAGCTTTCTTT; CDR3aa: CASSFGQGSTEAFF; d_gene: TRBD1; j_gene: TRBJ1-1; v_gene: TRBV7-8
CDR3nt: TGCGCCAGCAGCCTCGGGAACACCATATATTTT; CDR3aa: CASSLGNTIYF; d_gene: NA; j_gene: TRBJ1-3; v_gene: TRBV4-1
CDR3nt: TGTGCCAGCACGGGGAATGGGAATCTCGGAGCGACCCAGTACTTC; CDR3aa: CASTGNGNLGATQYF; d_gene: NA; j_gene: TRBJ2-5; v_gene: TRBV2
CDR3nt: TGTGCCAGCAGTGCTTACCTAGCGGGATCCTACGAGCAGTACTTC; CDR3aa: CASSAYLAGSYEQYF; d_gene: TRBD2; j_gene: TRBJ2-7; v_gene: TRBV2
CDR3nt: TGTGCCAGCAGCTTAGAGGGCAGGGCCCATGGCTACACCTTC; CDR3aa: CASSLEGRAHGYTF; d_gene: NA; j_gene: TRBJ1-2; v_gene: TRBV7-9
CDR3nt: TGCGCCAGCAGAGGGACAGGGTCCTACGAGCAGTACTTC; CDR3aa: CASRGTGSYEQYF; d_gene: TRBD1; j_gene: TRBJ2-7; v_gene: TRBV10-2
CDR3nt: TGCAGCGTTGCAGGGGGTCCTAACTATGGCTACACCTTC; CDR3aa: CSVAGGPNYGYTF; d_gene: TRBD1; j_gene: TRBJ1-2; v_gene: TRBV29-1
CDR3nt: TGTGCCAGCTCACTGCGGACAGGCCAAGACACTGAAGATTTCTTT; CDR3aa: CASSLRTGQDTEDFF; d_gene: TRBD1; j_gene: TRBJ1-1; v_gene: TRBV18
CDR3nt: TGTGCCAGCAGTCCAAGCGGACCTACAATAACTCCGCCCCAGCATTTT; CDR3aa: CASSPSGPTITPPQHF; d_gene: NA; j_gene: TRBJ1-5; v_gene: TRBV2
CDR3nt: TGTGCCAGCACTAGGGGCTATGGCTACACCTTC; CDR3aa: CASTRGYGYTF; d_gene: NA; j_gene: TRBJ1-2; v_gene: TRBV6-1
CDR3nt: TGTGCCAGCAGCTTAGGACAGCCCAACACCGGGGAGCTGTTTTTT; CDR3aa: CASSLGQPNTGELFF; d_gene: NA; j_gene: TRBJ2-2; v_gene: TRBV7-9
CDR3nt: TGTGCCAGCAGTATGACAGTGAACACTGAAGCTTTCTTT; CDR3aa: CASSMTVNTEAFF; d_gene: NA; j_gene: TRBJ1-1; v_gene: TRBV6-5
CDR3nt: TGCGCCAGCAGCTTGACAGGGCAGGAAGCTTTCTTT; CDR3aa: CASSLTGQEAFF; d_gene: NA; j_gene: TRBJ1-1; v_gene: TRBV5-1
CDR3nt: TGTGCCTGGAGTGTAGGCCGCGGTCAGCCCCAGCATTTT; CDR3aa: CAWSVGRGQPQHF; d_gene: NA; j_gene: TRBJ1-5; v_gene: TRBV30
CDR3nt: TGTGCCAGCAGCTCGACAGGGAGGACAGATACGCAGTATTTT; CDR3aa: CASSSTGRTDTQYF; d_gene: NA; j_gene: TRBJ2-3; v_gene: TRBV6-5
CDR3nt: TGTGCCAGCAGCTTAGCGGGGACTAGCGGGAACTCCTACGAGCAGTACTTC; CDR3aa: CASSLAGTSGNSYEQYF; d_gene: TRBD2; j_gene: TRBJ2-7; v_gene: TRBV7-2
CDR3nt: TGTGCCAGTAGTGGACAAGGGTTCACTGAAGCTTTCTTT; CDR3aa: CASSGQGFTEAFF; d_gene: NA; j_gene: TRBJ1-1; v_gene: TRBV19
CDR3nt: TGTGCCTGGAGCCCCCAGACAGGGTTTGGAGCTTTCTTT; CDR3aa: CAWSPQTGFGAFF; d_gene: TRBD1; j_gene: TRBJ1-1; v_gene: TRBV30
CDR3nt: TGTGCCAGCAGTTACTACAGGGGAAACACTGAAGCTTTCTTT; CDR3aa: CASSYYRGNTEAFF; d_gene: TRBD1; j_gene: TRBJ1-1; v_gene: TRBV6-6
CDR3nt: TGTGCCAGCAGTGACAATAACTATGGCTACACCTTC; CDR3aa: CASSDNNYGYTF; d_gene: NA; j_gene: TRBJ1-2; v_gene: TRBV6-6
CDR3nt: TGTGCTAGCAGCCAAGCTTACACTGAAGCTTTCTTT; CDR3aa: CASSQAYTEAFF; d_gene: NA; j_gene: TRBJ1-1; v_gene: TRBV6-6
CDR3nt: TGTGCCAGTAGTACCGGTACAACAGGGTCTGACACTGAAGCTTTCTTT; CDR3aa: CASSTGTTGSDTEAFF; d_gene: NA; j_gene: TRBJ1-1; v_gene: TRBV19
CDR3nt: TGCGCCAGCAGCCAAGATCGATGGACACGGAACACTGAAGCTTTCTTT; CDR3aa: CASSQDRWTRNTEAFF; d_gene: NA; j_gene: TRBJ1-1; v_gene: TRBV4-1
CDR3nt: TGTGCCAGCAGCAGCCCGGGACACTCGAACACTGAAGCTTTCTTT; CDR3aa: CASSSPGHSNTEAFF; d_gene: NA; j_gene: TRBJ1-1; v_gene: TRBV5-4
CDR3nt: TGTGCCACCGTTCCGGGACAGGAGCAGAACACTGAAGCTTTCTTT; CDR3aa: CATVPGQEQNTEAFF; d_gene: TRBD1; j_gene: TRBJ1-1; v_gene: TRBV19
CDR3nt: TGTGCTAGTGGTTCCGGCTCCTACGAGCAGTACTTC; CDR3aa: CASGSGSYEQYF; d_gene: NA; j_gene: TRBJ2-7; v_gene: TRBV12-5
CDR3nt: TGTGCCAGCAGCCAAGATCGTGCGATCATGAACACTGAAGCTTTCTTT; CDR3aa: CASSQDRAIMNTEAFF; d_gene: NA; j_gene: TRBJ1-1; v_gene: TRBV4-2
CDR3nt: TGCGCCAGCAGCTTGGACAGCTATGGCTACACCTTC; CDR3aa: CASSLDSYGYTF; d_gene: NA; j_gene: TRBJ1-2; v_gene: TRBV5-1
CDR3nt: TGTGCCAGCTCACCAGTGACAACGAACACCGGGGAGCTGTTTTTT; CDR3aa: CASSPVTTNTGELFF; d_gene: NA; j_gene: TRBJ2-2; v_gene: TRBV18
CDR3nt: TGTGCCAGCTCAAGCCAGGTCACGGATACGCAGTATTTT; CDR3aa: CASSSQVTDTQYF; d_gene: NA; j_gene: TRBJ2-3; v_gene: TRBV18
CDR3nt: TGTGCCACCAGCAGTCACATAGCCTCTGGGGCCAACGTCCTGACTTTC; CDR3aa: CATSSHIASGANVLTF; d_gene: NA; j_gene: TRBJ2-6; v_gene: TRBV15
CDR3nt: TGTGCCAGCAGCTTAATAGGGGGCGGAAACACCATATATTTT; CDR3aa: CASSLIGGGNTIYF; d_gene: TRBD1; j_gene: TRBJ1-3; v_gene: TRBV7-2
CDR3nt: TGCGCCAGCAGCTTTGGACAGTCCTACAATGAGCAGTTCTTC; CDR3aa: CASSFGQSYNEQFF; d_gene: NA; j_gene: TRBJ2-1; v_gene: TRBV5-1
CDR3nt: TGTGCCAGCAGCTCCCGGACTAGCGGGAGGAATAGGGACGAGCAGTACTTC; CDR3aa: CASSSRTSGRNRDEQYF; d_gene: TRBD2; j_gene: TRBJ2-7; v_gene: TRBV5-6
CDR3nt: TGTGCCTGGAGTTACAGGGGAACTGAAGCTTTCTTT; CDR3aa: CAWSYRGTEAFF; d_gene: TRBD1; j_gene: TRBJ1-1; v_gene: TRBV30
CDR3nt: TGTGCCAGCAGCCAGGGGGCCACAACTAATGAAAAACTGTTTTTT; CDR3aa: CASSQGATTNEKLFF; d_gene: TRBD1; j_gene: TRBJ1-4; v_gene: TRBV25-1
CDR3nt: TGCGCCAGCAGCTGGACTGCTACCACCGGGGAGCTGTTTTTT; CDR3aa: CASSWTATTGELFF; d_gene: NA; j_gene: TRBJ2-2; v_gene: TRBV5-1
CDR3nt: TGTGCCAGCAGTTTCGCCGGCAGGTACTCACCCCTCCACTTT; CDR3aa: CASSFAGRYSPLHF; d_gene: NA; j_gene: TRBJ1-6; v_gene: TRBV27
CDR3nt: TGTGCCAGCAGCGTAGACGCGGGCAGATCTAACTATGGCTACACCTTC; CDR3aa: CASSVDAGRSNYGYTF; d_gene: NA; j_gene: TRBJ1-2; v_gene: TRBV9
CDR3nt: TGCGCCAGCAGTGGGGGTAGCGGGAGCGCCTACGAGCAGTACTTC; CDR3aa: CASSGGSGSAYEQYF; d_gene: TRBD2; j_gene: TRBJ2-7; v_gene: TRBV10-2
CDR3nt: TGTGCCAGCAGCCGTCGGGACAGCGAAAGAAACATTCAGTACTTC; CDR3aa: CASSRRDSERNIQYF; d_gene: TRBD1; j_gene: TRBJ2-4; v_gene: TRBV11-2
CDR3nt: TGTGCCAGCAGCGTTAGCCCTGGAAACACCATATATTTT; CDR3aa: CASSVSPGNTIYF; d_gene: NA; j_gene: TRBJ1-3; v_gene: TRBV11-2